This T cell receptor (beta chain) was identified during a study of shared clonotypes between healthy human individuals. Study findings and constraints: Relative to memory subsets, naive subsets generally showed larger estimated richness.

About this clone itself: Its specificity is not known.

The study ran the assay at deep level. Sequencing used immunoSEQ multiplex PCR; TCRdb keeps in-frame clones, though not all of them. Of about 1.1 million clones in the sample, around three quarters were seen once. This CDR3 contains 15 residues. The V gene's germline CDR1 is SGHTA and CDR2 FQGNSA. V was clipped by 2 bases and J by 1 base, with 11 bases between them. This sequence originates from a man aged 18-30 years in good health. Some clones in this sample may be carry-over from other donors' samples. The rearrangement links TRBV7-2 to TRBJ1-2; D is perhaps TRBD1 (5 bases). Sequences were obtained from memory CD4+ T cells from PBMCs. Subset specified: CD45RA-negative fraction. The CDR3 sequence: CASSLMSQGNYGYTF. The CDR3 DNA is TGTGCCAGCAGCTTAATGTCCCAGGGTAACTATGGCTACACCTTC. The variable domain in full, with the rest retrieved from reference TRBV7-2 and TRBJ1-2, is GAGVSQSPSNKVTEKGKDVELRCDPISGHTALYWYRQSLGQGLEFLIYFQGNSAPDKSGLPSDRFSAERTGGSVSTLTIQRTQQEDSAVYLCASSLMSQGNYGYTFGSGTRLTVV.